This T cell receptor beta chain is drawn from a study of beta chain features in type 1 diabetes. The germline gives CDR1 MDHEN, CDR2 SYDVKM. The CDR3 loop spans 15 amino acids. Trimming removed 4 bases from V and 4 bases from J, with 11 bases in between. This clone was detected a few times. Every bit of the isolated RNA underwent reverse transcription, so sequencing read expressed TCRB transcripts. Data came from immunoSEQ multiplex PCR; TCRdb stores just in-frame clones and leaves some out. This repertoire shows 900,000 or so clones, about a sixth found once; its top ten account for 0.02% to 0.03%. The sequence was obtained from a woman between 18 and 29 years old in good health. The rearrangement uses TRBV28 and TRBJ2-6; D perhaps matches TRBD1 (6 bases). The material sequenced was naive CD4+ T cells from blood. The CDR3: CASSSPGVGANVLTF. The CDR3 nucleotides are TGTGCCAGCAGTTCCCCAGGGGTCGGGGCCAACGTCCTGACTTTC.